The sequence of this T cell receptor (beta chain) was determined in a study of OX40 agonist ivuxolimab in advanced cancers. TCRdb's copy holds only in-frame clones and misses some; the assay was immunoSEQ multiplex PCR. This sample carries 40,000 to 60,000 clones, roughly three quarters of them seen once, and the ten largest clones take 7.3%. The source of this sequence is an adult with an advanced solid tumor such as melanoma, head and neck, liver or kidney cancer. The source was CD4+ or CD8+ T cells sorted from blood, collected in a trial of the OX40 agonist ivuxolimab.

CDR3 amino acids: CASSPQLASYEQYF. The DNA for the CDR3 is TGTGCCAGCAGCCCACAACTAGCGTCGTACGAGCAGTACTTC. V is TRBV5-4 and J is TRBJ2-7, with TRBD2 identical over 7 bases. The germline V gene encodes CDR1 SGHNT and CDR2 YYREEE (reference sequence). This CDR3 is built from 14 residues. Losses at the gene ends were 4 bases for V and 4 bases for J; bases not matched to a gene: 8.